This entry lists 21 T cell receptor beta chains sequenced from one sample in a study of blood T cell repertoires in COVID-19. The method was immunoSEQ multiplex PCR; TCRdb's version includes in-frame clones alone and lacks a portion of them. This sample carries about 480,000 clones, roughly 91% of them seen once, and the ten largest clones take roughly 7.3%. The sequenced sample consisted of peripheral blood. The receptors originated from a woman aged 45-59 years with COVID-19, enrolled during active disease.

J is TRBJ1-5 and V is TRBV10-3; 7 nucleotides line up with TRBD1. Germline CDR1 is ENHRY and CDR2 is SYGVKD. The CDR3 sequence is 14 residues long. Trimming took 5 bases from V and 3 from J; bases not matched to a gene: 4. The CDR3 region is CAISSGTDNQPQHF. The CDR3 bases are TGTGCCATCAGTTCCGGGACAGACAATCAGCCCCAGCATTTT.

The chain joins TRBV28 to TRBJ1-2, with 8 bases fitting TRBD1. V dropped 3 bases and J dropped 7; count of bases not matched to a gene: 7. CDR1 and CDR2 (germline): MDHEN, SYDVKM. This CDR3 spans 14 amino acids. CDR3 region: CASSFSRGHSGYTF. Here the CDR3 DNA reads TGTGCCAGCAGTTTCTCCAGGGGGCACTCTGGCTACACCTTC.

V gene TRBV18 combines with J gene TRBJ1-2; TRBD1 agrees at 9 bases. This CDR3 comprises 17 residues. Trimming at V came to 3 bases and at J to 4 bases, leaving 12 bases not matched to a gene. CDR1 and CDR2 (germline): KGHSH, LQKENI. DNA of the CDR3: TGTGCCAGCTCACCCCCGGGACAGGGCTTGTTAACCTATGGCTACACCTTC. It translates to CASSPPGQGLLTYGYTF.

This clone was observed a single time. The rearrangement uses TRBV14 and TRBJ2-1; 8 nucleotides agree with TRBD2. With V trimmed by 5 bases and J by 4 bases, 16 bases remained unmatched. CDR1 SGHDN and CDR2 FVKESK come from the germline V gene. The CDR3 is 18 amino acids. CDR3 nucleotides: TGTGCCAGCAGCACTTGGGGACTGGCGGGGGGCCAGTACAATGAGCAGTTCTTC. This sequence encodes CASSTWGLAGGQYNEQFF.

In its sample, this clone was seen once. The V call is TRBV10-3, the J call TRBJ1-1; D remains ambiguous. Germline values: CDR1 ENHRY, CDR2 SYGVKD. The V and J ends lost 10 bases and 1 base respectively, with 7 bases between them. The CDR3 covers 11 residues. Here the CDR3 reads CATRENTEAFF. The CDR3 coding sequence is TGTGCCACCCGGGAGAACACTGAAGCTTTCTTT.

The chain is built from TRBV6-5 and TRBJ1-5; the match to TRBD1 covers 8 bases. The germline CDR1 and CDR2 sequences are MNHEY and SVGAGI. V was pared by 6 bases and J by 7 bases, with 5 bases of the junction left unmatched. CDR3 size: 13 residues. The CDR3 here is CASSTTGAQPQHF. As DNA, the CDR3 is TGTGCCAGCAGCACGACAGGGGCCCAGCCCCAGCATTTT.

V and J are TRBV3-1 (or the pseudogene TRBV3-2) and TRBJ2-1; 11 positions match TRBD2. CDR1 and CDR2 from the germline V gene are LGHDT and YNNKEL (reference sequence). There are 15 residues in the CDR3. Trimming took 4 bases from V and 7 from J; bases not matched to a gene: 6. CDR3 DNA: TGTGCCAGCAGCCGGAGGGCTAGCGGGGGGAATGAGCAGTTCTTC. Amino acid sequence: CASSRRASGGNEQFF.

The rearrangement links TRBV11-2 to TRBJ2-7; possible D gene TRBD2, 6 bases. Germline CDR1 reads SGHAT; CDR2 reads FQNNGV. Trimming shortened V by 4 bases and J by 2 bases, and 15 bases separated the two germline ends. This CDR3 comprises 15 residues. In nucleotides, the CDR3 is TGTGCCAGCAGCTACTCGGGGGAAGGGACCTACGAGCAGTACTTC. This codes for CASSYSGEGTYEQYF.

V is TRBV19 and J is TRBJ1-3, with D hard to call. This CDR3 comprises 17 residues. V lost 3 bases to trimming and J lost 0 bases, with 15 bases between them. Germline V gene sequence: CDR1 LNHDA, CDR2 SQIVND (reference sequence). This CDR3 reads CASSMGSRVSSGNTIYF. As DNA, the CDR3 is TGTGCCAGTAGTATGGGTTCCCGGGTCTCCTCTGGAAACACCATATATTTT.

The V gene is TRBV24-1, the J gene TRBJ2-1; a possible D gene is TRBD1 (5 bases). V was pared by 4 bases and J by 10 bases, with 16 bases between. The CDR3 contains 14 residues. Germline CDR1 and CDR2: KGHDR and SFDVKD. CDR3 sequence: CATSDFTGLGEQFF. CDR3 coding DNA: TGTGCCACCAGTGACTTTACAGGCCTCGGCGAGCAGTTCTTC.

CDR3 residues: CATIPGLIEAFF. The CDR3 bases are TGTGCCACCATCCCGGGACTTATTGAAGCTTTCTTT. The chain combines TRBV6-5 with TRBJ1-1; possible D gene TRBD1, 5 bases. Trimming took off 10 bases at V and 7 bases at J, with 16 bases between the two ends. Germline lookup yields CDR1 MNHEY and CDR2 SVGAGI. The CDR3 loop spans 12 amino acids.

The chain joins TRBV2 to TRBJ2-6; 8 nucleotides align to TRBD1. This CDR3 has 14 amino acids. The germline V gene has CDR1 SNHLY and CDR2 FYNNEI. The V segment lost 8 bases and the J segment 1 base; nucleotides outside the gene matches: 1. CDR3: CASGQGSGANVLTF. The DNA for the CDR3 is TGTGCCAGCGGACAGGGTTCTGGGGCCAACGTCCTGACTTTC.

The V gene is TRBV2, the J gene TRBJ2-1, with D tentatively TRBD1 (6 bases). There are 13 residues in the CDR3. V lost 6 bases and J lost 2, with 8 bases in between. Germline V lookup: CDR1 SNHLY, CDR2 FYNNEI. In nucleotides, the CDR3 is TGTGCCAGCAGCTGGACAGCCTACAATGAGCAGTTCTTC. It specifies CASSWTAYNEQFF.

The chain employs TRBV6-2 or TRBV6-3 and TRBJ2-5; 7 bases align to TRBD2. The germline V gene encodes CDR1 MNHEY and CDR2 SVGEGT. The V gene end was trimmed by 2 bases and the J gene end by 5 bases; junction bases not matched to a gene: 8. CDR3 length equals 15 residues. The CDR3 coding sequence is TGTGCCAGCAGTTACGGGACCGGGGGGTGGGAGACCCAGTACTTC. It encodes CASSYGTGGWETQYF.

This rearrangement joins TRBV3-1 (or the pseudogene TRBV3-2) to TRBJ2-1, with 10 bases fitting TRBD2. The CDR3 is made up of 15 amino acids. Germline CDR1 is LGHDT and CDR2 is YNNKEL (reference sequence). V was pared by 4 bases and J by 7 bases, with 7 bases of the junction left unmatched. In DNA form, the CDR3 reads TGTGCCAGCAGCCTGGGAGCGGGGGGGTGGAATGAGCAGTTCTTC. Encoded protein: CASSLGAGGWNEQFF.

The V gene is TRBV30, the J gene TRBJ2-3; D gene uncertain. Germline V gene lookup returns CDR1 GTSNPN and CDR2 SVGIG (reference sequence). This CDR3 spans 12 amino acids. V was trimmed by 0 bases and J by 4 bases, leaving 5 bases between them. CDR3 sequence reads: CAWSVAADTQYF. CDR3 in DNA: TGTGCCTGGAGTGTGGCGGCAGATACGCAGTATTTT.

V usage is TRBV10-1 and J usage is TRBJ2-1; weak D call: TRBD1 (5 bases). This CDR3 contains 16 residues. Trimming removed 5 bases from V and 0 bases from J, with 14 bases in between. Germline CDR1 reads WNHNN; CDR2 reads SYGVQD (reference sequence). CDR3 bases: TGCGCCAGCAGTCGCTTCGTAGGGGCCTCCTACAATGAGCAGTTCTTC. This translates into CASSRFVGASYNEQFF.

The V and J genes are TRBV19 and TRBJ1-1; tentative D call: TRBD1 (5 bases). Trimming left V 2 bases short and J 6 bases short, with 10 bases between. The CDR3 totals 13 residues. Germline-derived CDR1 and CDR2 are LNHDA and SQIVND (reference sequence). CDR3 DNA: TGTGCCAGTAGTATAACGGTCAGGGCTGAAGCTTTCTTT. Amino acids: CASSITVRAEAFF.

In DNA form, the CDR3 reads TGTGCCACCAGTGATTTGGCGGGGGGGGGCACAGATACGCAGTATTTT. Translation gives CATSDLAGGGTDTQYF. J is TRBJ2-3 and V is TRBV24-1; 9 positions agree with TRBD2. Germline CDR1 and CDR2: KGHDR and SFDVKD. The CDR3 has 16 residues. After removal of 0 bases from V and 1 base from J, the junction contained 1 base not matched to a gene.

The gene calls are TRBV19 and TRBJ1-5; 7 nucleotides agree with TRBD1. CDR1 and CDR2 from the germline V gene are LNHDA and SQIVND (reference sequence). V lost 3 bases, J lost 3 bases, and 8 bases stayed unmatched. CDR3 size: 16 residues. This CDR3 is CASSIWNRGSNQPQHF. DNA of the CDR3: TGTGCCAGTAGTATTTGGAACAGGGGTTCCAATCAGCCCCAGCATTTT.

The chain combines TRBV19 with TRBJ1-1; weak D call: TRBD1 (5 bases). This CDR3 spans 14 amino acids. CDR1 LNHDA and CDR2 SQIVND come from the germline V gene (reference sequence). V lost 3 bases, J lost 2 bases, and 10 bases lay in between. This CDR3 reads CASSIKGSNTEAFF. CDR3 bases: TGTGCCAGTAGTATTAAGGGGTCAAACACTGAAGCTTTCTTT.